These T cell receptor beta chains were read from a single sample in a study of T cells in localized non-small cell lung cancer. The protocol was immunoSEQ multiplex PCR, while the TCRdb copy is restricted to in-frame clones and leaves out a portion. Here the sample spans 35,000 to 45,000 clones, approximately 81% being singletons. The sample was peripheral blood mononuclear cells, taken before any cancer treatment. These receptors all stem from a male donor aged 60 or over with stage II lung adenocarcinoma. CDR3s include the opening cysteine and the closing phenylalanine or tryptophan. A D gene is named only where the DNA matches it firmly. The size entry is marked missing in some rows and otherwise reads once, few, many or a size class.

J gene | clone size | V gene | D gene | CDR3 protein | CDR3 DNA
TRBJ1-5 | . | TRBV29-1 | . | CSVGSTSNQPQHF | TGCAGCGTTGGAAGCACGTCCAATCAGCCCCAGCATTTT
TRBJ1-4 | . | TRBV5-6 | . | CASSLEGGHWANEKLFF | TGTGCCAGCAGCTTGGAGGGGGGCCATTGGGCTAATGAAAAACTGTTTTTT
TRBJ2-7 | . | TRBV4-3 | . | CASSQDKGPASYEQYF | TGCGCCAGCAGCCAAGATAAGGGGCCAGCTTCCTACGAGCAGTACTTC
TRBJ1-6 | . | TRBV7-9 | . | CASSPDGHNSPLHF | TGTGCCAGCAGCCCGGACGGCCATAATTCACCCCTCCACTTT
TRBJ2-1 | . | TRBV7-3 | . | CASSLIDRDGNNEQFF | TGTGCCAGCAGCTTAATTGACCGGGACGGCAACAATGAGCAGTTCTTC
TRBJ2-3 | . | TRBV18 | TRBD2 | CASSWSSGTSTDTQYF | TGTGCCAGCTCTTGGTCTAGCGGGACTAGCACAGATACGCAGTATTTT
TRBJ1-2 | . | TRBV30 | TRBD1 | CAWKGQGGNYGYTF | TGTGCCTGGAAGGGACAGGGAGGCAACTATGGCTACACCTTC
TRBJ2-7 | . | TRBV2 | . | CASNRGGVYEQYF | TGTGCCAGCAATAGAGGCGGCGTCTACGAGCAGTACTTC
TRBJ2-7 | . | TRBV10-3 | TRBD1 | CAISDPDRVGMGHSYEQYF | TGTGCCATCAGTGACCCAGACAGGGTTGGGATGGGACACTCCTACGAGCAGTACTTC
TRBJ2-1 | . | TRBV7-3 | . | CASSLTPWAGQYNEQFF | TGTGCCAGCAGCTTAACGCCTTGGGCGGGCCAGTACAATGAGCAGTTCTTC
TRBJ2-5 | once | TRBV4-2 | . | CASSQDWLGAGGRETQYF | TGTGCCAGCAGCCAAGATTGGTTAGGCGCAGGTGGGAGGGAGACCCAGTACTTC
TRBJ2-2 | few | TRBV27 | TRBD1 | CASSSGTEVLELFF | TGTGCCAGCAGTTCCGGGACAGAGGTATTGGAGCTGTTTTTT
TRBJ2-7 | . | TRBV30 | . | CAWSLSGEGVGEQYF | TGTGCTTGGAGTCTCTCCGGGGAGGGGGTCGGGGAGCAGTACTTC
TRBJ2-1 | medium-sized | TRBV2 | . | CASKVTQGYEQFF | TGTGCCAGCAAGGTAACCCAGGGGTATGAGCAGTTCTTC
TRBJ1-2 | . | TRBV6-5 | . | CASSEIGYTF | TGTGCCAGCAGTGAAATTGGCTACACCTTC
TRBJ1-1 | . | TRBV19 | . | CATARGVDAFF | TGTGCCACCGCCCGGGGGGTCGACGCTTTCTTT
TRBJ2-2 | . | TRBV5-4 | . | CASSLRVGGELFF | TGTGCCAGCAGCTTGCGAGTCGGCGGGGAGCTGTTTTTT
TRBJ2-3 | . | TRBV5-8 | . | CASSLLRFLGGTQYF | TGTGCCAGCAGCTTGTTAAGGTTCCTTGGGGGTACGCAGTATTTT
TRBJ2-1 | . | TRBV5-4 | TRBD1 | CASSLRRTGGGNEQFF | TGTGCCAGCAGCTTACGTCGGACAGGGGGAGGCAATGAGCAGTTCTTC
TRBJ1-4 | . | TRBV5-1 | . | CASSGGQQQNEKLFF | TGCGCCAGCAGCGGTGGACAGCAACAGAATGAAAAACTGTTTTTT
TRBJ1-6 | . | TRBV7-8 | . | CASSLRDGQGNSPLHF | TGTGCCAGCAGCTTACGGGACGGGCAGGGCAATTCACCCCTCCACTTT
TRBJ2-1 | . | TRBV7-8 | . | CASSLAVSSQAQFF | TGTGCCAGCAGCTTAGCAGTTTCTAGCCAGGCACAGTTCTTC
TRBJ1-1 | . | TRBV29-1 | . | CSVGQNTEAFF | TGCAGCGTTGGTCAGAACACTGAAGCTTTCTTT
TRBJ1-6 | . | TRBV6-5 | . | CASSYGSSYNSPLHF | TGTGCCAGCAGTTATGGATCTTCCTATAATTCACCCCTCCACTTT
TRBJ2-1 | medium-sized | TRBV20-1 | . | CSARSFAEQFF | TGCAGTGCTAGATCGTTCGCCGAGCAGTTCTTC
TRBJ2-1 | once | TRBV18 | TRBD1 | CASSRQGAVNEQFF | TGTGCCAGCTCACGACAGGGGGCAGTCAATGAGCAGTTCTTC
TRBJ2-1 | . | TRBV5-1 | . | CASSTNGGSYNEQFF | TGCGCCAGCAGCACTAATGGGGGGTCCTACAATGAGCAGTTCTTC